Listed below are T cell receptor beta chains from one sample, sequenced in a study of cytomegalovirus exposure and HLA in healthy donors. Generated by immunoSEQ multiplex PCR, the TCRdb table keeps only in-frame clones and is missing some. The sample yields 95,000 or so clones, 77% seen once. The sequencing input was PBMCs. These receptors all come from a woman in her thirties or forties in good health and CMV-seronegative. CDR3s include the opening cysteine and the closing phenylalanine or tryptophan. A D gene is named only where the DNA matches it firmly. Rows may omit the clone size; those that give it use once, few, many or a size class.

j_call d_call v_call clone_size cdr3_nt cdr3_aa
TRBJ1-1 TRBD1 TRBV7-9 . TGTGCCAGCAGCTTAAGGGACAGGACGTTCATGAACACTGAAGCTTTCTTT CASSLRDRTFMNTEAFF
TRBJ1-1 . TRBV2 . TGTGCCAGCAGTGGACAGCAGAACACTGAAGCTTTCTTT CASSGQQNTEAFF
TRBJ1-5 . TRBV10-1 . TGCGCCAGCAGTGAAAGGAACAGATATAGCAATCAGCCCCAGCATTTT CASSERNRYSNQPQHF
TRBJ2-7 . TRBV10-3 . TGTGCCATCAAGACAGACTCCTACGAGCAGTACTTC CAIKTDSYEQYF
TRBJ1-6 . TRBV30 . TGTGCCTGGAGACTGGAGGGTTGGTCCTATAATTCACCCCTCCACTTT CAWRLEGWSYNSPLHF
TRBJ1-1 TRBD1 TRBV7-9 . TGTGCCAGCAGCGGATGGGACAGCTTGAACACTGAAGCTTTCTTT CASSGWDSLNTEAFF
TRBJ2-5 TRBD2 TRBV29-1 . TGCAGCGTTCGGGGACTAGCGGGGAAAGAGACCCAGTACTTC CSVRGLAGKETQYF
TRBJ2-3 TRBD1 TRBV10-2 once TGCGCCAGCACCCTCGGGGACAGGGTAGGAGATACGCAGTATTTT CASTLGDRVGDTQYF
TRBJ1-5 . TRBV30 . TGTGCCTGGAGTGGGGCCAACAATCAGCCCCAGCATTTT CAWSGANNQPQHF
TRBJ1-2 . TRBV10-3 few TGTGCCATCAGTGAGTCGCAAACAGGGCCACATGGCTACACCTTC CAISESQTGPHGYTF
TRBJ2-5 . TRBV14 . TGTGCCAGCAGCCTGATGTTAGGGGCCGGAGAGACCCAGTACTTC CASSLMLGAGETQYF
TRBJ2-7 TRBD1 TRBV5-4 few TGTGCCAGCAGCTTTCGGGGACAGACCTACGAGCAGTACTTC CASSFRGQTYEQYF
TRBJ2-3 TRBD2 TRBV19 . TGTGCCAGTAGTGCTAGCGGGGGGGCAGGAGATACGCAGTATTTT CASSASGGAGDTQYF
TRBJ2-2 . TRBV4-3 . TGCGCCAGCAGCCATCCAGGGCTGGTGGACACCGGGGAGCTGTTTTTT CASSHPGLVDTGELFF
TRBJ2-3 . TRBV7-6 . TGTGCCAGTTCCCACATGACAGATACGCAGTATTTT CASSHMTDTQYF
TRBJ1-3 TRBD1 TRBV4-1 once TGCGCCAGCGGGACAGGTACTGGAAACACCATATATTTT CASGTGTGNTIYF